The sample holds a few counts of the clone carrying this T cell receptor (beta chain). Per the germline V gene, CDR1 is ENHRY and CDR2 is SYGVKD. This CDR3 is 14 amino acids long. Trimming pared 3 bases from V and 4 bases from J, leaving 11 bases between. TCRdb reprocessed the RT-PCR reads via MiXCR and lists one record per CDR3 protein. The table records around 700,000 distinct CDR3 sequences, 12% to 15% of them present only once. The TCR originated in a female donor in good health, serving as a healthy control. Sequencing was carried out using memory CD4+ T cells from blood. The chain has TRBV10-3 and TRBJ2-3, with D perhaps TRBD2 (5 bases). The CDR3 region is CAISESGSADTQYF. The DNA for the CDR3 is TGTGCCATCAGTGAATCGGGGAGCGCAGATACGCAGTATTTT.